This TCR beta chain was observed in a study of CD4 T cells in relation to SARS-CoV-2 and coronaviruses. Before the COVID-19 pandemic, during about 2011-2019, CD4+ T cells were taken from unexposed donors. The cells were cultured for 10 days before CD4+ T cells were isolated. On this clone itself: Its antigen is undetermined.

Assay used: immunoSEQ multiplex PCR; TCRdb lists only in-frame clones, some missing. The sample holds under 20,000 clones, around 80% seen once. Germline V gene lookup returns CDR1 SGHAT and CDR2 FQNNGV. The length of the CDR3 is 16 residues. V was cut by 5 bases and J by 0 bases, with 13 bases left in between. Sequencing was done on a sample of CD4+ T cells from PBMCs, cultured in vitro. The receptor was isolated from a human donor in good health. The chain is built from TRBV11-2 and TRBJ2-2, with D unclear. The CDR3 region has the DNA TGTGCCAGCAGCCGACTTGAAAAACCGAACACCGGGGAGCTGTTTTTT. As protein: CASSRLEKPNTGELFF.